What follows describes a single T cell receptor beta chain. The antigen is not known. This entry is derived from a study of Ad26.COV2.S vaccination and SARS-CoV-2 variants. Repertoires were generated with immunoSEQ multiplex PCR, while TCRdb's copy carries only in-frame clones and drops some. Of 320,000 or so clones in the sample, roughly 90% were seen once. Notes on the study in general: Post-vaccination spike-specific CD8+ and CD4+ T cell responses reportedly had substantial breadth.

The CDR3 contains 16 residues. CDR1 and CDR2 (germline): MNHNS, SASEGT. V was pared by 4 bases and J by 0 bases, with 5 bases of the junction left unmatched. The treatment denotes: roughly 20 received Ad26.COV2.S at low or high dose, single or two shots; 5 received placebo; per-sample allocation not given. At day 63 after the first vaccine or placebo injection, samples were drawn. Its platform was an Ad26 vector, and its expressed antigen was Wuhan-strain SARS-CoV-2 spike. This receptor was taken from a person aged 18-60 years who received the Ad26.COV2.S COVID-19 vaccine or a placebo. V and J are TRBV6-1 and TRBJ1-1; 10 nucleotides line up with TRBD1. The source was peripheral blood, collected in a trial of Ad26.COV2.S vaccine versus placebo. The CDR3 loop is CASSGDRGRMNTEAFF. Written as DNA, the CDR3 is TGTGCCAGCAGTGGAGACAGGGGGCGAATGAACACTGAAGCTTTCTTT.